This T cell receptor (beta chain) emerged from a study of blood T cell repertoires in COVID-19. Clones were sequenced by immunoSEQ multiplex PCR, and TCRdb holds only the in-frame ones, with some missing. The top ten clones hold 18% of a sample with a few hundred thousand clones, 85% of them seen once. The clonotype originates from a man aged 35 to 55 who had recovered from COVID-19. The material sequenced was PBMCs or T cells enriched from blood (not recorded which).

The CDR3 DNA is TGTGCCAGCAGTGGGCAATGGACAGGGGGGTATTACGATACGCAGTATTTT. It is translated as CASSGQWTGGYYDTQYF. The rearrangement uses TRBV6-1 and TRBJ2-3; 10 nucleotides match TRBD1. CDR1 is MNHNS, CDR2 SASEGT, per germline. CDR3 length: 17 amino acids. J gave up 6 bases and V 4 bases, and 13 bases lay outside the gene matches.